Detailed here is one TCR beta chain. Its antigen remains unidentified. No qualities accompany the bases; no much larger clone lies one base away. This entry is derived from a study of blood T cell repertoires in COVID-19 (dated by TCRdb to 2018 to 2021). Concerning the study at large: Samples from collaborators originated in the United States, Italy and Spain and spanned both the acute and convalescent phases of COVID-19. The prospective study material was composed of cDNA or gDNA derived from T cells, B-cell-depleted T cells, or PBMCs. Subjects who had been exposed to COVID-19, were actively infected with it, or had recovered from it provided the deeply sampled blood TCRbeta repertoires that made up the dataset. A freely available public database, intended as a resource for researchers studying the immune response to SARS-CoV-2, is where the repertoires were released. The samples were drawn from two sources: the first 160 participants of the ongoing ImmuneRACE study, and 1,000 to 1,500 subjects contributed by 6 global collaborators. Nearly every sample came with metadata listing a de-identified subject ID, COVID-19 status, age in years and sex. Where available, HLA class I and class II types were taken from metadata supplied by the sample provider and were not determined by assay-based typing. General findings and caveats noted by the study authors: The amount of clinical and demographic metadata varied by source and participant and was provided uncurated.

Samples from volunteer blood donors who had recovered from COVID-19 were contributed by a second Seattle source. Each collaborating institution followed its own protocols to collect whole blood in K2EDTA tubes. Collaborator samples were shipped for TCRbeta analysis as frozen whole blood, isolated PBMCs, or DNA extracted from either sample type. TCRbeta CDR3 regions were amplified from genomic DNA using the immunoSEQ Assay, a bias-controlled multiplex PCR. From the authors' description of their analysis: The number of nucleated cells in each sample was estimated by amplification of reference gene primers within the assay. To quantify the absolute abundance of each unique TCRbeta CDR3 rearrangement, sequence reads were collapsed and filtered. For each sample, productive Simpson clonality was calculated as the square root of Simpson's diversity index across productive rearrangements. TCRdb took this table from immuneACCESS and kept in-frame rearrangements with V and J called. Such tables lack part of the clones; where checked against another copy, unresolved V genes explain under half of the gap, and the rest is unexplained. That table is the source of V, J and clone size, and D and trimming were worked out from the DNA. The sample table shows around 250,000 clones, and over 80% are seen once. The ten most abundant clones make up 4.6% of the sample.

V is clipped by 5 bases and J by 0 bases, and the sequence between their germline boundaries is 13 bases long. Counted from cysteine to phenylalanine, this CDR3 has 15 amino acids. Just CDR3 DNA is preserved here, 45 bases in frame from base 1. According to the germline V gene (reference sequence), CDR1 reads LGHDT and CDR2 reads YNNKEL. The clonotype was recovered from a man aged 55 to 70 who had recovered from COVID-19. This receptor chain uses TRBV3-1 (or the pseudogene TRBV3-2) and TRBJ1-1; the D region possibly corresponds to TRBD1 (5 bases align). Sample: peripheral blood. CDR3 protein: CASSYTGTLNTEAFF. The sequence in DNA is TGTGCCAGCAGCTACACCGGGACTCTGAACACTGAAGCTTTCTTT.